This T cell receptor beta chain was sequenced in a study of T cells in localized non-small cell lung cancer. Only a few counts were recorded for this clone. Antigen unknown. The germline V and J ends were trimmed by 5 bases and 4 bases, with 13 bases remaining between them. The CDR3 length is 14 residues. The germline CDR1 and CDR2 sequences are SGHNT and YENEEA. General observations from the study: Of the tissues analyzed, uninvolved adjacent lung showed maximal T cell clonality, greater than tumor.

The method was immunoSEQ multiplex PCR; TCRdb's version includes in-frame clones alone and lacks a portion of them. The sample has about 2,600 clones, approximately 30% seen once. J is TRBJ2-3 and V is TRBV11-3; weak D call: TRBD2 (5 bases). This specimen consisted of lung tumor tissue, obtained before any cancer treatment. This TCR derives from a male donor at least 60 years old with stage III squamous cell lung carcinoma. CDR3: CASSHAGSADTQYF. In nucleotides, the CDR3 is TGTGCCAGCAGCCATGCTGGGAGCGCAGATACGCAGTATTTT.